What follows is one T cell receptor beta chain and its context. The data were obtained in a study of blood T cell repertoires in COVID-19. Background on the study: COVID-19 samples, acute and convalescent, were from the United States, Italy and Spain.

Clones were sequenced by immunoSEQ multiplex PCR, and TCRdb holds only the in-frame ones, with some missing. Among around 110,000 clones listed, over 65% were seen once. The CDR3 is 15 residues long. Germline V gene lookup returns CDR1 SGHNT and CDR2 YENEEA. Trimming shortened V by 1 base and J by 3 bases, and 12 bases separated the two germline ends. The chain recombines TRBV11-3 with TRBJ1-1, with no clear D. This TCR came from a woman in her 70s with acute or convalescent COVID-19. The material sequenced was peripheral blood. In DNA, the CDR3 is TGTGCCAGCAGCTTAGCTCTTGGAGAATACACTGAAGCTTTCTTT. Protein product: CASSLALGEYTEAFF.